This T cell receptor (beta chain) was obtained from a study of T-cell memory formation after mild COVID-19. Study conclusions and caveats: Those CD4+ clones that contracted were mainly in CM and EM (CD8+ ones in EMRA). Pre-infection memory carried some responding clones, suggesting that cross-reactive memory joined. While clones contracting from day 15 to 85 were balanced between CD4 and CD8, later expanders leaned CD4+.

As to this clonotype: Its antigen is unidentified.

V was pared by 1 base and J by 4 bases, with 13 bases between. This CDR3 has 14 amino acids. Per the germline V gene, CDR1 is DFQATT and CDR2 is SNEGSKA (reference sequence). The 5'RACE method, run with constant-segment primers, produced TCR alpha and TCR beta cDNA libraries (carrying sample barcodes and UMIs). From the 5' RACE reads, TCRdb called clonotypes with MiXCR, one entry per CDR3 protein. The repertoire holds fewer than 700,000 distinct CDR3 sequences, with about a fifth as singletons. Sample: PBMCs or a T cell subset sorted from them (not recorded which). This chain joins TRBV20-1 and TRBJ1-1, with D perhaps TRBD1 (5 bases). The receptor comes from an adult woman who had mild COVID-19 (a few samples of this study predate the infection). Cell type and time point are not known. The CDR3 is CSARGGSISTEAFF. The CDR3 DNA sequence: TGCAGTGCTAGAGGGGGGAGCATTTCCACTGAAGCTTTCTTT.